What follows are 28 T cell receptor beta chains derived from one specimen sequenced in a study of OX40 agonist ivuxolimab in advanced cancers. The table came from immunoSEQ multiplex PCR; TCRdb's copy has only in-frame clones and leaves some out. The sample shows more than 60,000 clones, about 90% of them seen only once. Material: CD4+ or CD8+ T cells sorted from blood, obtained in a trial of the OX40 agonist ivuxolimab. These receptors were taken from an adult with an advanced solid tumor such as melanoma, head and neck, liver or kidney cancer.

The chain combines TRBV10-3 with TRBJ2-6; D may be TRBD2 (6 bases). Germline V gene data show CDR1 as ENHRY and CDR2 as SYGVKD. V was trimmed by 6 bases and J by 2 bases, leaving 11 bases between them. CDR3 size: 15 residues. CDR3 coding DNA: TGTGCCATCAGCCCAGGCGGGGCTGGGGCCAACGTCCTGACTTTC. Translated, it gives CAISPGGAGANVLTF.

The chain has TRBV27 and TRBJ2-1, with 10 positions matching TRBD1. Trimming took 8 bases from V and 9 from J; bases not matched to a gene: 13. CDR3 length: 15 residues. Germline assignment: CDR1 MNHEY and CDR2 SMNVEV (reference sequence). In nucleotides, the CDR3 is TGTGCCAGCGCTCAAGGGACAGGGGAAGTGGCTGAGCAGTTCTTC. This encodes CASAQGTGEVAEQFF.

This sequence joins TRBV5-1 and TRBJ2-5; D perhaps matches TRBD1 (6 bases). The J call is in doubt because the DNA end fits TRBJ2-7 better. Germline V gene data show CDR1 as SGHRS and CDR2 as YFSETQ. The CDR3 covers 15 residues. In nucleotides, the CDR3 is TGCGCCAGCAGCCGGGACAAACGAAGCTCCTACGAGCAGTACTTC. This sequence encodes CASSRDKRSSYEQYF.

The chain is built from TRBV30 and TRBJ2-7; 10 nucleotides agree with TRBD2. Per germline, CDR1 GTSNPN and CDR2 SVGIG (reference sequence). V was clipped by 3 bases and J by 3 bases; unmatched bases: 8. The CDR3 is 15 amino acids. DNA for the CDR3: TGTGCCTGGAGCCCCCTAGCGGGGGCCCACTACGAGCAGTACTTC. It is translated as CAWSPLAGAHYEQYF.

CDR3 sequence: CASSAQGQNTNSPLHF. The CDR3 bases are TGTGCCAGCAGTGCCCAGGGACAAAACACCAATTCACCCCTCCACTTT. This chain links TRBV2 with TRBJ1-6, with D possibly matching TRBD1 (6 bases). The germline gives CDR1 SNHLY, CDR2 FYNNEI. Trimming took 4 bases from V and 7 from J, leaving 17 bases between them. The CDR3 has 16 residues.

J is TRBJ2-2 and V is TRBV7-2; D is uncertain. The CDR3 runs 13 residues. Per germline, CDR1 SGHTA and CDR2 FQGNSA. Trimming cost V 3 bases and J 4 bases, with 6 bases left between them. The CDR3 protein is CASSFWGTGELFF. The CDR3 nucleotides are TGTGCCAGCAGCTTTTGGGGCACCGGGGAGCTGTTTTTT. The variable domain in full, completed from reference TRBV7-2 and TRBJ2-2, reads GAGVSQSPSNKVTEKGKDVELRCDPISGHTALYWYRQSLGQGLEFLIYFQGNSAPDKSGLPSDRFSAERTGGSVSTLTIQRTQQEDSAVYLCASSFWGTGELFFGEGSRLTVL.

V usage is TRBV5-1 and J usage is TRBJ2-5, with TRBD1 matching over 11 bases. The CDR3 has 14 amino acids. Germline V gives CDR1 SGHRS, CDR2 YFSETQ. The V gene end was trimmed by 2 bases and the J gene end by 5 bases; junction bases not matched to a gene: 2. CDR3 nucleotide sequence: TGCGCCAGCAGCTTTGGACAGGGGGCCGAGACCCAGTACTTC. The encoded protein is CASSFGQGAETQYF.

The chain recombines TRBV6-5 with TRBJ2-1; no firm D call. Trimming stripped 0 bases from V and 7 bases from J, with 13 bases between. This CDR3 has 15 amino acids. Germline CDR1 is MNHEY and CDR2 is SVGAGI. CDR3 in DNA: TGTGCCAGCAGTTACTCGAACCCAGGTCCGAATGAGCAGTTCTTC. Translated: CASSYSNPGPNEQFF.

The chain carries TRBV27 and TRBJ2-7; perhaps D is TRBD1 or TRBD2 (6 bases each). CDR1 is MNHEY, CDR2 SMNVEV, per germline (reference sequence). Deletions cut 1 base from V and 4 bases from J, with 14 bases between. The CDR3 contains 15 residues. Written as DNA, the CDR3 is TGTGCCAGCAGTTTATACTCTGGGGGGCAGTACGAGCAGTACTTC. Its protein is CASSLYSGGQYEQYF.

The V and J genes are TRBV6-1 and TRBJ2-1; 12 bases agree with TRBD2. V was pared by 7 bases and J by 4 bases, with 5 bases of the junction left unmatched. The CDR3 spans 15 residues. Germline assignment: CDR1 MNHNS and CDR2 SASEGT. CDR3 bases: TGTGCCAGCAATGGACTAGCGGGGATTTACAATGAGCAGTTCTTC. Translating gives CASNGLAGIYNEQFF.

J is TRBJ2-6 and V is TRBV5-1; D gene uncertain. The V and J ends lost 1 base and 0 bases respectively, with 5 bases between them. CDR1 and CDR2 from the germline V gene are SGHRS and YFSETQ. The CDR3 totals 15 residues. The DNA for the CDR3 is TGCGCCAGCAGCTTGACAGCCTCTGGGGCCAACGTCCTGACTTTC. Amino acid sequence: CASSLTASGANVLTF.

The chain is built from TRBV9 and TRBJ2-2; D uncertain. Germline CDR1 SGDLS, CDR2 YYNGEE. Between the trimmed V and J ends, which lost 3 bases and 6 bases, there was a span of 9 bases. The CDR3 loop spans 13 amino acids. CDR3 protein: CASSAPPAGELFF. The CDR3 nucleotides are TGTGCCAGCAGCGCCCCGCCCGCCGGGGAGCTGTTTTTT.

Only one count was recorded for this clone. This CDR3 is CASRLIEVDEQFF. The CDR3 region has the DNA TGTGCCAGCAGACTAATAGAGGTCGATGAGCAGTTCTTC. V usage is TRBV7-9 and J usage is TRBJ2-1; D remains unclear. CDR3 length: 13 amino acids. Trimming took off 6 bases at V and 8 bases at J, with 14 bases between the two ends. Germline V gene data show CDR1 as SEHNR and CDR2 as FQNEAQ (reference sequence).

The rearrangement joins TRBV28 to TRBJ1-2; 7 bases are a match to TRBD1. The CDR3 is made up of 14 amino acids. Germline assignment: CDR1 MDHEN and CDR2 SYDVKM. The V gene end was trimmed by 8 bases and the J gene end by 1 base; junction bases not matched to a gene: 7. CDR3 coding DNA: TGTGCCAGCGGCGCGGGACAGCTTAACTATGGCTACACCTTC. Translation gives CASGAGQLNYGYTF.

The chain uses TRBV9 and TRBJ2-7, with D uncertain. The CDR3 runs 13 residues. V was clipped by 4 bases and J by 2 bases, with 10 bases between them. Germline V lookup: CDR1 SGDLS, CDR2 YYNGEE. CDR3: CASSPPDTYEQYF. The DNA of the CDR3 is TGTGCCAGCAGCCCACCTGACACCTACGAGCAGTACTTC.

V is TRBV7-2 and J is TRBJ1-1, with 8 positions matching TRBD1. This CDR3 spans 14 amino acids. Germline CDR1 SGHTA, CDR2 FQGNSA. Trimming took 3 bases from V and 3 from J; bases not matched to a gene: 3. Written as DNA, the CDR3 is TGTGCCAGCAGCTTTACAGGGGGTGACACTGAAGCTTTCTTT. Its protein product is CASSFTGGDTEAFF. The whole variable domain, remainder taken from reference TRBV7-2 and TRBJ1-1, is GAGVSQSPSNKVTEKGKDVELRCDPISGHTALYWYRQSLGQGLEFLIYFQGNSAPDKSGLPSDRFSAERTGGSVSTLTIQRTQQEDSAVYLCASSFTGGDTEAFFGQGTRLTVV.

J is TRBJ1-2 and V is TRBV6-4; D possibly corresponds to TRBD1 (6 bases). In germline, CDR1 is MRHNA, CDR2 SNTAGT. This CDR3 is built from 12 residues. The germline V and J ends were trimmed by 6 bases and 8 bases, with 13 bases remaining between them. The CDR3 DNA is TGTGCCAGCAGAGACAGGTTGGGCGGCTACACCTTC. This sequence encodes CASRDRLGGYTF.

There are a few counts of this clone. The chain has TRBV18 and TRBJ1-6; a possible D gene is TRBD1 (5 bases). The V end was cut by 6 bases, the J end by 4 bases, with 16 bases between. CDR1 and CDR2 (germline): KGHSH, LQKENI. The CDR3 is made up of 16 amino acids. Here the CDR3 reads CASSRQGAGYNSPLHF. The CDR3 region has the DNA TGTGCCAGCTCCCGCCAAGGGGCGGGTTATAATTCACCCCTCCACTTT. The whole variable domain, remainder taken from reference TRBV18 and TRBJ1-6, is NAGVMQNPRHLVRRRGQEARLRCSPMKGHSHVYWYRQLPEEGLKFMVYLQKENIIDESGMPKERFSAEFPKEGPSILRIQQVVRGDSAAYFCASSRQGAGYNSPLHFGNGTRLTVT.

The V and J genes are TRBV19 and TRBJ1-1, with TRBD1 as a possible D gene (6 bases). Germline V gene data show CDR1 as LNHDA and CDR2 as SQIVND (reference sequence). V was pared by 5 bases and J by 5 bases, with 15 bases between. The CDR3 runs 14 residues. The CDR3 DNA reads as TGTGCCAGTAGTCCGCGGACAGATCGAACTGAAGCTTTCTTT. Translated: CASSPRTDRTEAFF. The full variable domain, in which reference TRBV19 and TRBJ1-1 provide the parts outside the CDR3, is DGGITQSPKYLFRKEGQNVTLSCEQNLNHDAMYWYRQDPGQGLRLIYYSQIVNDFQKGDIAEGYSVSREKKESFPLTVTSAQKNPTAFYLCASSPRTDRTEAFFGQGTRLTVV.

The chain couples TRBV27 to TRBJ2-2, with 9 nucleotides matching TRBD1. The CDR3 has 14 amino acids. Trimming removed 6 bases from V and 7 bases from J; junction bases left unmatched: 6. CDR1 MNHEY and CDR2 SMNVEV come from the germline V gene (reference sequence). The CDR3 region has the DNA TGTGCCAGCAGCGGGGACAGGGCTATCGGGGAGCTGTTTTTT. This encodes CASSGDRAIGELFF.

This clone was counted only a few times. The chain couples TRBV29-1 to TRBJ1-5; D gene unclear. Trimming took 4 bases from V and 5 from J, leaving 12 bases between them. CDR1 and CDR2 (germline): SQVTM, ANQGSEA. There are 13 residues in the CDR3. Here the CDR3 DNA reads TGCAGCGTTGGGCAGGAGGGTGATCAGCCCCAGCATTTT. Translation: CSVGQEGDQPQHF.

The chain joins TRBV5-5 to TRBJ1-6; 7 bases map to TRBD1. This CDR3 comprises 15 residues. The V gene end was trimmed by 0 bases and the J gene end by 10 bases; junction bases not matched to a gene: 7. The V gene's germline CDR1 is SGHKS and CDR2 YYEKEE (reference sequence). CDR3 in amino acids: CASSLVSGGHSPLHF. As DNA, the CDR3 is TGTGCCAGCAGCTTGGTGTCAGGGGGGCACTCACCCCTCCACTTT.

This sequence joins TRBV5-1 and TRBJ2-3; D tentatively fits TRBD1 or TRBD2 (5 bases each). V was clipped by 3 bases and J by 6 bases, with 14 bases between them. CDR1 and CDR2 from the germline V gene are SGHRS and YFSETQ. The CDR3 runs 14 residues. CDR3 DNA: TGCGCCAGCAGCTCTGGGACCCACATGGATACGCAGTATTTT. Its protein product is CASSSGTHMDTQYF.

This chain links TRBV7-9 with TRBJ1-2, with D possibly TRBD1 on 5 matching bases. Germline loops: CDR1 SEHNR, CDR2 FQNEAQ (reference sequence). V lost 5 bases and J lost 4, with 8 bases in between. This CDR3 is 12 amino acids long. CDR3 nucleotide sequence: TGTGCCAGCAGCGCGACAGTCTATGGCTACACCTTC. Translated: CASSATVYGYTF. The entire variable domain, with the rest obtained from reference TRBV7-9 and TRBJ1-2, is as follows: DTGVSQNPRHKITKRGQNVTFRCDPISEHNRLYWYRQTLGQGPEFLTYFQNEAQLEKSRLLSDRFSAERPKGSFSTLEIQRTEQGDSAMYLCASSATVYGYTFGSGTRLTVV.

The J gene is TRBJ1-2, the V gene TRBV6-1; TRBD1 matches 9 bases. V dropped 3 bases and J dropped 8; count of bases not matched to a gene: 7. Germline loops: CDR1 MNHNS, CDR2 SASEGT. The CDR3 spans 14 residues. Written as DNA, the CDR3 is TGTGCCAGCAGTGAGATACAGGGGGCGCGAGGCTACACCTTC. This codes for CASSEIQGARGYTF.

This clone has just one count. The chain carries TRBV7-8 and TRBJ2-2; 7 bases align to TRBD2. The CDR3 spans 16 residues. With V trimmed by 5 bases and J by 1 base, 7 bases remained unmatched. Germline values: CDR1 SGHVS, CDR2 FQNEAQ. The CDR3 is CASSPRASGNTGELFF. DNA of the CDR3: TGTGCCAGCAGCCCCCGCGCTAGCGGGAACACCGGGGAGCTGTTTTTT.

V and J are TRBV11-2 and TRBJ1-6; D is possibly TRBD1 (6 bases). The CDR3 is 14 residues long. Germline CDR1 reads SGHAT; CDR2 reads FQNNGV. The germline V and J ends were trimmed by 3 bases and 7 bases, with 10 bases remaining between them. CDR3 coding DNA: TGTGCCAGCAGCTTTCCAGGGGAGAATTCACCCCTCCACTTT. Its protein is CASSFPGENSPLHF.

The chain's CDR3 is CASQVRPAETQYF. The CDR3 DNA sequence: TGTGCCAGCCAGGTTCGTCCGGCTGAGACCCAGTACTTC. The chain links TRBV6-1 to TRBJ2-5; D not certain. In germline, CDR1 is MNHNS, CDR2 SASEGT. CDR3 length equals 13 residues. V dropped 8 bases and J dropped 5 bases, with 15 bases sitting between them.